The present T cell receptor (beta chain) was sequenced within a study of graft-versus-host responses after intestinal transplantation. In the study overall: Each transplant was multivisceral, liver-intestinal, or isolated intestinal. Induction with anti-thymocyte globulin, then tacrolimus and steroids for roughly three years, was given to all recipients.

Study-level results: Some GvH clones were seen earlier in gut or blood, suggesting intestinal origin. Maximum circulating GvH clone levels tracked with early post-transplant HvG decreases.

Repertoires were generated with immunoSEQ multiplex PCR, while TCRdb's copy carries only in-frame clones and drops some. This table holds about 120,000 clones, roughly nine tenths found once. As for this clone: The antigen is unknown.

This CDR3 comprises 14 residues. CDR1 GTSNPN and CDR2 SVGIG come from the germline V gene (reference sequence). Trimming took off 0 bases at V and 5 bases at J, with 11 bases between the two ends. This receptor was obtained from a human donor who received an intestinal transplant. Specimen: unstimulated CD4+ T cells sorted from spleen or lymph node cells, collected before intestinal transplant. J is TRBJ1-5 and V is TRBV30; a possible D gene is TRBD1 (5 bases). DNA for the CDR3: TGTGCCTGGAGTGTAATAGGGGCGGATCAGCCCCAGCATTTT. Encoded protein: CAWSVIGADQPQHF.